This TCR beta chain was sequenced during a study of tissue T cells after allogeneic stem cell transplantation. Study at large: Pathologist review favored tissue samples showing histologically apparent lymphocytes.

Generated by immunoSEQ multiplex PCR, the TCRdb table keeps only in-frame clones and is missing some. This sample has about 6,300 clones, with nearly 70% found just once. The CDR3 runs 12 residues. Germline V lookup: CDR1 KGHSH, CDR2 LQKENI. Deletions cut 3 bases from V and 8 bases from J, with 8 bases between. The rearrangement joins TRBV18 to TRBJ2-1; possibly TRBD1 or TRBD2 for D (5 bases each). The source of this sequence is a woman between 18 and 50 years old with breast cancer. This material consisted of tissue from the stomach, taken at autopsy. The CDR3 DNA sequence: TGTGCCAGCTCACCCGTGGGGGATGAGCAGTTCTTC. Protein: CASSPVGDEQFF.